Shown below are 20 T cell receptor beta chains from a single sample sequenced in a study of blood T cell repertoires in COVID-19. Profiled with immunoSEQ multiplex PCR; TCRdb holds only in-frame clones, not every one. The table includes under 250,000 clones, around 82% detected once. The specimen sequenced was peripheral blood. The origin of the receptors is a woman between 35 and 50 years old with acute or convalescent COVID-19.

The CDR3 DNA reads as TGTGCCAGCTCATCGCGACAGGACGTGGAGCAGTACTTC. Residues: CASSSRQDVEQYF. The V and J genes are TRBV18 and TRBJ2-7, with D possibly being TRBD1 (6 bases). V was cut by 5 bases and J by 7 bases, with 15 bases left in between. Per the germline V gene, CDR1 is KGHSH and CDR2 is LQKENI. CDR3 size: 13 residues.

This chain uses TRBV24-1 with TRBJ1-2; TRBD1 matches 9 bases. V was pared by 2 bases and J by 6 bases, with 3 bases of the junction left unmatched. This CDR3 contains 14 residues. Per the germline V gene, CDR1 is KGHDR and CDR2 is SFDVKD. The CDR3 spells CATSDYRGLNGYTF. CDR3 DNA: TGTGCCACCAGTGATTACAGGGGGCTGAATGGCTACACCTTC.

The chain links TRBV18 to TRBJ1-1; perhaps TRBD1 as D (5 bases). The CDR3 has 14 amino acids. Deletions cut 2 bases from V and 1 base from J, with 8 bases between. CDR1 and CDR2 (germline): KGHSH, LQKENI. The CDR3 DNA reads TGTGCCAGCTCACCAGGGGCAGAGAACACTGAAGCTTTCTTT. Protein sequence: CASSPGAENTEAFF.

The chain is built from TRBV7-6 and TRBJ2-5; no definite D call. V gave up 5 bases and J gave up 4 bases, with 8 bases separating them. There are 12 residues in the CDR3. The germline V gene has CDR1 SGHVS and CDR2 FNYEAQ. The CDR3 coding sequence is TGTGCCAGCAGCCTCTCAGGAGAGACCCAGTACTTC. Translation gives CASSLSGETQYF.

The chain recombines TRBV21-1 with TRBJ2-3; the table names TRBD2, a call not compared with the DNA. TRBV21-1 is annotated as a pseudogene. The CDR3 has 15 amino acids. The DNA of the CDR3 is TGTGCCAGCAGCAAAGAGAGACTCAACACAGATACGCAGTATTTT. It specifies CASSKERLNTDTQYF.

This chain links TRBV7-8 with TRBJ1-2; unclear D gene. The CDR3 covers 15 residues. The germline gives CDR1 SGHVS, CDR2 FQNEAQ. V dropped 2 bases and J dropped 3 bases, with 13 bases sitting between them. Here the CDR3 DNA reads TGTGCCAGCAGCTTAATGAGCCGTTTTGACTATGGCTACACCTTC. Translated: CASSLMSRFDYGYTF.

V gene TRBV11-2 combines with J gene TRBJ2-3; 7 bases match TRBD2. The CDR3 is 15 residues long. Trimming cost V 7 bases and J 5 bases; bases outside gene matches: 12. Germline V gives CDR1 SGHAT, CDR2 FQNNGV. CDR3 region: CASTTLGRGQDTQYF. Written as DNA, the CDR3 is TGTGCCAGCACCACGTTGGGGAGGGGTCAAGATACGCAGTATTTT. Based on the CDR3 plus reference TRBV11-2 and TRBJ2-3, the full variable domain is EAGVAQSPRYKIIEKRQSVAFWCNPISGHATLYWYQQILGQGPKLLIQFQNNGVVDDSQLPKDRFSAERLKGVDSTLKIQPAKLEDSAVYLCASTTLGRGQDTQYFGPGTRLTVL.

The J gene is TRBJ2-3, the V gene TRBV2; TRBD1 matches 9 bases. The CDR3 length is 15 residues. Trimming took 5 bases from V and 3 from J; bases not matched to a gene: 6. Germline CDR1 is SNHLY and CDR2 is FYNNEI. CDR3: CASSTDRGGTDTQYF. In DNA form, the CDR3 reads TGTGCCAGCAGTACCGACAGGGGGGGAACAGATACGCAGTATTTT.

This rearrangement joins TRBV18 to TRBJ2-4, with TRBD2 matching over 7 bases. This CDR3 comprises 15 residues. J lost 7 bases, V lost 3 bases, and 9 bases had no gene match. Germline assignment: CDR1 KGHSH and CDR2 LQKENI. CDR3 in amino acids: CASSPPSGIGNIQYF. DNA for the CDR3: TGTGCCAGCTCACCCCCGAGCGGGATAGGGAACATTCAGTACTTC.

The genes are TRBV10-2 and TRBJ1-4, with D hard to call. Germline V lookup: CDR1 WSHSY, CDR2 SAAADI. This CDR3 is 15 amino acids long. The V gene lost 3 bases and the J gene lost 5 bases, with 13 bases spanning the gap. CDR3: CASSEGMWRNEKLFF. DNA for the CDR3: TGCGCCAGCAGTGAAGGGATGTGGAGGAATGAAAAACTGTTTTTT.

The V gene is TRBV19, the J gene TRBJ1-5, with D unclear. Germline-derived CDR1 and CDR2 are LNHDA and SQIVND (reference sequence). The V end lost 6 bases, the J end lost 2 bases, and 11 bases lay between the germline ends. CDR3 length: 14 residues. CDR3 sequence: CASRKDLGNQPQHF. The CDR3 region has the DNA TGTGCCAGTAGAAAGGACTTGGGCAATCAGCCCCAGCATTTT.

This chain links TRBV2 with TRBJ2-3; D is ambiguous. V was trimmed by 7 bases and J by 10 bases, leaving 15 bases between them. The CDR3 consists of 12 residues. CDR1 and CDR2 from the germline V gene are SNHLY and FYNNEI. The CDR3 here is CASNIIGGAQYF. As DNA, the CDR3 is TGTGCCAGCAACATCATCGGCGGTGCGCAGTATTTT. Variable domain in full (rest from reference TRBV2 and TRBJ2-3): EPEVTQTPSHQVTQMGQEVILRCVPISNHLYFYWYRQILGQKVEFLVSFYNNEISEKSEIFDDQFSVERPDGSNFTLKIRSTKLEDSAMYFCASNIIGGAQYFGPGTRLTVL.

The chain carries TRBV27 and TRBJ1-5; D is unclear. The V and J ends lost 5 bases and 7 bases respectively, with 12 bases between them. Germline CDR1 is MNHEY and CDR2 is SMNVEV (reference sequence). This CDR3 spans 13 amino acids. As DNA, the CDR3 is TGTGCCAGCAGTCCCTATGGGAGCCAGCCCCAGCATTTT. This sequence encodes CASSPYGSQPQHF.

V and J are TRBV6-6 and TRBJ1-5, with D maybe TRBD1 (6 bases). The length of the CDR3 is 15 residues. V was pared by 5 bases and J by 2 bases, with 13 bases between. Germline CDR1 MNHNY, CDR2 SVGAGI (reference sequence). The CDR3 region has the DNA TGTGCCAGCAGTCTTGGGGGGGCCGGCAATCAGCCCCAGCATTTT. This translates into CASSLGGAGNQPQHF.

The rearrangement uses TRBV24-1 and TRBJ2-2; TRBD1 might be the D (6 bases). The germline V gene encodes CDR1 KGHDR and CDR2 SFDVKD. This CDR3 region has 15 residues. Trimming shortened V by 6 bases and J by 7 bases, and 17 bases separated the two germline ends. The CDR3 loop reads CATSREQGSSGELFF. CDR3 sequence (DNA): TGTGCCACCAGTAGGGAACAGGGTTCGAGCGGGGAGCTGTTTTTT.

The gene calls are TRBV5-1 and TRBJ2-1; 12 nucleotides align to TRBD2. The germline gives CDR1 SGHRS, CDR2 YFSETQ. CDR3 size: 20 residues. J lost 5 bases, V lost 4 bases, and 19 bases had no gene match. CDR3 sequence: CASSRPQPGLAGLGNNEQFF. The DNA for the CDR3 is TGCGCCAGCAGCCGGCCCCAACCGGGACTAGCGGGCCTAGGGAACAATGAGCAGTTCTTC.

The rearrangement joins TRBV12-5 to TRBJ1-2; 12 positions match TRBD1. Per germline, CDR1 LGHNT and CDR2 FRNRAP. The CDR3 loop spans 14 amino acids. CDR3 DNA: TGTGCCTCCCCCGGGACAGGGGGCGGCTATGGCTACACCTTC. Amino acid sequence: CASPGTGGGYGYTF.

The chain joins TRBV5-6 to TRBJ2-3; the D gene is possibly TRBD1 (6 bases). Germline V lookup: CDR1 SGHDT, CDR2 YYEEEE. The ends were cut back, 2 bases at V and 4 bases at J, with 8 bases in the middle. The CDR3 has 13 amino acids. The CDR3 reads CASSFGTSDTQYF. CDR3 nucleotide sequence: TGTGCCAGCAGCTTTGGGACATCAGATACGCAGTATTTT.

This sequence joins TRBV3-1 (or the pseudogene TRBV3-2) and TRBJ2-7; 9 positions match TRBD2. The V segment lost 1 base and the J segment 0 bases; nucleotides outside the gene matches: 4. The V gene's germline CDR1 is LGHDT and CDR2 YNNKEL (reference sequence). This CDR3 is built from 16 residues. The DNA for the CDR3 is TGTGCCAGCAGCCAAGGATCTAGCGGGGCCTCCTACGAGCAGTACTTC. Its translation is CASSQGSSGASYEQYF.

The genes are TRBV2 and TRBJ2-7; weak D call: TRBD1 (6 bases). The V and J ends lost 8 bases and 7 bases respectively, with 15 bases between them. CDR1 SNHLY and CDR2 FYNNEI come from the germline V gene. The CDR3 covers 12 residues. This CDR3 reads CASGQGKSEQYF. The CDR3 bases are TGTGCCAGCGGGCAGGGGAAAAGTGAGCAGTACTTC.